A selection of T cell receptor beta chains follows, all from one sample in a study of blood T cell repertoires in COVID-19. Repertoires were generated with immunoSEQ multiplex PCR, while TCRdb's copy carries only in-frame clones and drops some. In the table there are some 460,000 clones, roughly 89% of which are singletons. Sample: peripheral blood. All receptors come from a woman aged 25 to 39 with acute or convalescent COVID-19. Both conserved end residues are part of each CDR3. D genes are given only for firm matches. Not all rows give a size; the values are once, few, many and, for expanded clones, a class.

D: TRBD2; J: TRBJ2-3; V: TRBV10-3; size: once; DNA: TGTGCCATCAGAAGAAGCGGGGACCTCTCAGATACGCAGTATTTT; CDR3: CAIRRSGDLSDTQYF
D: .; J: TRBJ2-2; V: TRBV19; size: .; DNA: TGTGCCAGTACCCATAACACCGGGGAGCTGTTTTTT; CDR3: CASTHNTGELFF
D: .; J: TRBJ2-3; V: TRBV3-1/TRBV3-2; size: once; DNA: TGTGCCAGCAGCCAAGGGATGGGCCCCACCACAGATACGCAGTATTTT; CDR3: CASSQGMGPTTDTQYF
D: .; J: TRBJ1-4; V: TRBV27; size: .; DNA: TGTGCCAGCAGTTTAAGGTGGGGCAGGGAGGAAGAAAAACTGTTTTTT; CDR3: CASSLRWGREEEKLFF
D: .; J: TRBJ2-6; V: TRBV5-1; size: .; DNA: TGCGCCAGCAGTATGAGATACTCTGGGGCCAACGTCCTGACTTTC; CDR3: CASSMRYSGANVLTF
D: .; J: TRBJ1-3; V: TRBV19; size: .; DNA: TGTGCCACCCGGGAGACAGACCACTCTGGAAACACCATATATTTT; CDR3: CATRETDHSGNTIYF
D: .; J: TRBJ2-7; V: TRBV2; size: .; DNA: TGTGCCAGCAGTGAAAGGGGATTTTCCTACGAGCAGTACTTC; CDR3: CASSERGFSYEQYF
D: TRBD1; J: TRBJ1-2; V: TRBV7-9; size: .; DNA: TGTGCCAGCAGCTTGGGACAGGGGAACTATGGCTACACCTTC; CDR3: CASSLGQGNYGYTF
D: .; J: TRBJ1-4; V: TRBV28; size: .; DNA: TGTGCCAGCAGTTCACGGGGGTGGGGACGAGATGAAAAACTGTTTTTT; CDR3: CASSSRGWGRDEKLFF
D: .; J: TRBJ2-1; V: TRBV7-6; size: .; DNA: TGTGCCAGCAGCTTAGCAGGGGTCGGCTCCTACAATGAGCAGTTCTTC; CDR3: CASSLAGVGSYNEQFF
D: .; J: TRBJ1-6; V: TRBV5-1; size: .; DNA: TGCGCCAGCAGCTTGGCAGGGTTTGGTTCACCCCTCCACTTT; CDR3: CASSLAGFGSPLHF
D: TRBD1; J: TRBJ1-6; V: TRBV2; size: .; DNA: TGTGCCAGCATGGGGACAGGGGGTAATAATTCACCCCTCCACTTT; CDR3: CASMGTGGNNSPLHF
D: TRBD1; J: TRBJ1-2; V: TRBV30; size: .; DNA: TGTGCCTGGGATACAGGGGGCTGGGGCTACACCTTC; CDR3: CAWDTGGWGYTF
D: TRBD1; J: TRBJ2-5; V: TRBV10-1; size: .; DNA: TGCGCCAGCAGCCCGGGACAGGGGCTCCCAGAGACCCAGTACTTC; CDR3: CASSPGQGLPETQYF
D: .; J: TRBJ1-2; V: TRBV7-8; size: .; DNA: TGTGCCAGCACCCCCGGGGGGCTCCAAAGTTATGGCTACACCTTC; CDR3: CASTPGGLQSYGYTF
D: .; J: TRBJ1-1; V: TRBV19; size: .; DNA: TGTGCCAGTACTCTCGCGTGGGAGGATGCGAACACTGAAGCTTTCTTT; CDR3: CASTLAWEDANTEAFF
D: .; J: TRBJ2-6; V: TRBV7-9; size: .; DNA: TGTGCCAGCAGCAACGTTGATGGGGGCCCCTCTTATGGGGCCAACGTCCTGACTTTC; CDR3: CASSNVDGGPSYGANVLTF
D: TRBD2; J: TRBJ2-3; V: TRBV27; size: .; DNA: TGTGCCAGCGGACTAGCGGGCACAGATACGCAGTATTTT; CDR3: CASGLAGTDTQYF
D: TRBD2; J: TRBJ2-5; V: TRBV2; size: .; DNA: TGTGCCAGCACGCGTCTAGCGGGGAAAGAGACCCAGTACTTC; CDR3: CASTRLAGKETQYF
D: TRBD1; J: TRBJ1-5; V: TRBV5-1; size: .; DNA: TGCGCCAGCAGCTTGACAGGGGGCAATCAGCCCCAGCATTTT; CDR3: CASSLTGGNQPQHF
D: .; J: TRBJ1-6; V: TRBV13; size: .; DNA: TGTGCCAGCAGAGTGGGGCCGTCCGGGAGGGGCTCACCCCTCCACTTT; CDR3: CASRVGPSGRGSPLHF
D: TRBD2; J: TRBJ2-5; V: TRBV27; size: .; DNA: TGTGCCAGCAGTTTATCGGGTAGCGGGGTCTTGGAGACCCAGTACTTC; CDR3: CASSLSGSGVLETQYF
D: .; J: TRBJ1-2; V: TRBV2; size: .; DNA: TGTGCCAGCAAGGAAAGTCAAACTCCGGGATATGGCTACACCTTC; CDR3: CASKESQTPGYGYTF
D: .; J: TRBJ1-2; V: TRBV2; size: .; DNA: TGTGCCAGCAGTGGTAATACAGGGCCTAACTATGGCTACACCTTC; CDR3: CASSGNTGPNYGYTF
D: .; J: TRBJ1-1; V: TRBV30; size: .; DNA: TGTGCCTGGATTTTCGCGGGGGGGGTTCGCACTGAAGCTTTCTTT; CDR3: CAWIFAGGVRTEAFF
D: .; J: TRBJ1-5; V: TRBV25-1; size: .; DNA: TGTGCCAGCAGTGAGGAGGGTTATCAGCCCCAGCATTTT; CDR3: CASSEEGYQPQHF
D: TRBD1; J: TRBJ1-1; V: TRBV5-5; size: .; DNA: TGTGCCAGCAGCTTGGGACAGGGGGCGAAAGCTTTCTTT; CDR3: CASSLGQGAKAFF
D: .; J: TRBJ2-7; V: TRBV5-4; size: .; DNA: TGTGCCAGCAGCACTTGGAGCTCCTACGAGCAGTACTTC; CDR3: CASSTWSSYEQYF
D: .; J: TRBJ2-7; V: TRBV20-1; size: .; DNA: TGCAGTGCTAGAGACGCCTACGAGCAGTACTTC; CDR3: CSARDAYEQYF
D: .; J: TRBJ1-4; V: TRBV25-1; size: .; DNA: TGTGCCAGCAGCCTAAGGACGGACAGTGAAAAACTGTTTTTT; CDR3: CASSLRTDSEKLFF
D: .; J: TRBJ2-3; V: TRBV4-1; size: .; DNA: TGCGCCAGCAGCCGCAGTTCGGATACGCAGTATTTT; CDR3: CASSRSSDTQYF
D: .; J: TRBJ1-6; V: TRBV4-1; size: .; DNA: TGCGCCAGCAGCCAAGGGTGGTCCAGGGCTCTATCCTCACCCCTCCACTTT; CDR3: CASSQGWSRALSSPLHF
D: TRBD1; J: TRBJ2-1; V: TRBV2; size: once; DNA: TGTGCCAGCAGTGAGGACCCCGGGACAGCTTACAATGAGCAGTTCTTC; CDR3: CASSEDPGTAYNEQFF
D: .; J: TRBJ2-5; V: TRBV7-9; size: .; DNA: TGTGCCAGCAGCCCCATGGGGACATCTATCAGGGGCCAAGAGACCCAGTACTTC; CDR3: CASSPMGTSIRGQETQYF
D: .; J: TRBJ2-3; V: TRBV3-1/TRBV3-2; size: once; DNA: TGTGCCAGCAGCCGACAACTAGAAGTGGTCGATACGCAGTATTTT; CDR3: CASSRQLEVVDTQYF
D: TRBD1; J: TRBJ2-3; V: TRBV3-1/TRBV3-2; size: .; DNA: TGTGCCAGCAGCCAAGAGACAGGGCCAACCGTGGATACGCAGTATTTT; CDR3: CASSQETGPTVDTQYF
D: TRBD2; J: TRBJ2-1; V: TRBV30; size: .; DNA: TGTGCCTGGAGTGACGGACTAGTGTTGGACTACGGTTATGAGCAGTTCTTC; CDR3: CAWSDGLVLDYGYEQFF
D: .; J: TRBJ2-7; V: TRBV2; size: .; DNA: TGTGCCAGCAGGGCGGAGGGTGGGCCGTCCTACGAGCAGTACTTC; CDR3: CASRAEGGPSYEQYF
D: TRBD1; J: TRBJ2-2; V: TRBV5-1; size: .; DNA: TGCGCCAGCAGCTCCAAACAGGGGTCGGCCGGGGAGCTGTTTTTT; CDR3: CASSSKQGSAGELFF
D: .; J: TRBJ1-2; V: TRBV30; size: .; DNA: TGTGCCTCGAGTACGGGTTTAACTGGCTACACCTTC; CDR3: CASSTGLTGYTF
D: TRBD2; J: TRBJ2-3; V: TRBV4-1; size: .; DNA: TGCGCCAGCAGCCAAGAAGGCGGGAGGGGCACAGATACGCAGTATTTT; CDR3: CASSQEGGRGTDTQYF
D: TRBD1; J: TRBJ1-5; V: TRBV4-1; size: .; DNA: TGCGCCAGCAGCCAAGACCCCGGGACAGTTTCCTATCAGCCCCAGCATTTT; CDR3: CASSQDPGTVSYQPQHF
D: .; J: TRBJ1-1; V: TRBV5-5; size: .; DNA: TGTGCCAGCAGCTCGTCAGGGGTTTATACCACTGAAGCTTTCTTT; CDR3: CASSSSGVYTTEAFF
D: TRBD1; J: TRBJ1-6; V: TRBV5-6; size: few; DNA: TGTGCCAGCGAAAGGACAGGGGGCTTGTCCCTCCACTTT; CDR3: CASERTGGLSLHF
D: .; J: TRBJ2-7; V: TRBV2; size: .; DNA: TGTGCCAGCAGTTGGAGCTCCTACGAGCAGTACTTC; CDR3: CASSWSSYEQYF
D: TRBD2; J: TRBJ2-1; V: TRBV5-4; size: .; DNA: TGTGCCAGCAGCTTGGAAAATAGCGGGGGCCCCTGGGAGCAGTTCTTC; CDR3: CASSLENSGGPWEQFF
D: TRBD1; J: TRBJ1-6; V: TRBV7-9; size: .; DNA: TGTGCCAGCAGCTTCTCCCCAGGGACAGAAAATTCACCCCTCCACTTT; CDR3: CASSFSPGTENSPLHF
D: TRBD2; J: TRBJ2-1; V: TRBV15; size: .; DNA: TGTGCCACCAGCAAAAATCAGCGGGGGGGCTACAATGAGCAGTTCTTC; CDR3: CATSKNQRGGYNEQFF
D: .; J: TRBJ1-2; V: TRBV11-2; size: .; DNA: TGTGCCAGCAGAAGGGGAGGCAGGGATGTTGGCTACACCTTC; CDR3: CASRRGGRDVGYTF
D: TRBD1; J: TRBJ1-1; V: TRBV5-4; size: .; DNA: TGTGCCAGCAGCACAGTGACAGGGTTGAACACTGAAGCTTTCTTT; CDR3: CASSTVTGLNTEAFF
D: TRBD2; J: TRBJ2-3; V: TRBV6-6; size: once; DNA: TGTGCCAGCAGTTCCGTAGCGGGGGGGCCTCCAGATACGCAGTATTTT; CDR3: CASSSVAGGPPDTQYF